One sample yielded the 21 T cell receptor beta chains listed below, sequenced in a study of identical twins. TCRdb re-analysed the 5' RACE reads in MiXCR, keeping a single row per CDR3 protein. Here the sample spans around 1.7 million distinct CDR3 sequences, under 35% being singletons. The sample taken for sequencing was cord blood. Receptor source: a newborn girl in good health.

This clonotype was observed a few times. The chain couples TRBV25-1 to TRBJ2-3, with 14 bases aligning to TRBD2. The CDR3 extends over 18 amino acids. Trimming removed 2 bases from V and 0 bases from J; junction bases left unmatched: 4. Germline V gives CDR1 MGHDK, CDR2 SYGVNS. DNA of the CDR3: TGTGCCAGCAGTGAAGGGACTAGCGGGAGTAGGAGCACAGATACGCAGTATTTT. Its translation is CASSEGTSGSRSTDTQYF.

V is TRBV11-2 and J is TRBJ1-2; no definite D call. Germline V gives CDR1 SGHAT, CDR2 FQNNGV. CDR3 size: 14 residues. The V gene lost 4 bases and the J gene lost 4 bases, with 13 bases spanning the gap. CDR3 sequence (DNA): TGTGCCAGCAGCTCCCCGTGGAGGATCTATGGCTACACCTTC. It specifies CASSSPWRIYGYTF.

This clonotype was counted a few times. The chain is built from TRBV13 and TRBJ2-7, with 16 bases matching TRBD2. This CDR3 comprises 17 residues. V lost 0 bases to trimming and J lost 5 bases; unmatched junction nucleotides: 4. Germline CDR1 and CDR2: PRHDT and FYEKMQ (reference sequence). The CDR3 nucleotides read TGTGCCAGCAGCTTAGGGGGACTAGCGGGAGGGCTGGACGAGCAGTACTTC. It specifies CASSLGGLAGGLDEQYF.

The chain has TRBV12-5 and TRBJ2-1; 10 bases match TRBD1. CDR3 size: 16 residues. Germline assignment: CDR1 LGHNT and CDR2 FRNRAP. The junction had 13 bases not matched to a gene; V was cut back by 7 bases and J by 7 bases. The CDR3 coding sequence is TGTGCTAGTGCCCCCCCGGGGACAGGGGCCGTAAATGAGCAGTTCTTC. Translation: CASAPPGTGAVNEQFF.

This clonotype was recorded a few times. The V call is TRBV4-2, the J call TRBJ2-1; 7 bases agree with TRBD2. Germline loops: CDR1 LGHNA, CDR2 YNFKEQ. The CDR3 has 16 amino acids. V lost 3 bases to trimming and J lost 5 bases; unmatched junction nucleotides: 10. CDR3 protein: CASSHYSSGGHNEQFF. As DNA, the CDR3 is TGTGCCAGCAGCCATTATTCTAGCGGAGGCCACAATGAGCAGTTCTTC.

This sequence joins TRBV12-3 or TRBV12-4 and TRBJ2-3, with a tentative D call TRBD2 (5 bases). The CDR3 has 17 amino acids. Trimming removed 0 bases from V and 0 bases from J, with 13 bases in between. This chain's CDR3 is CASSLAPSILSTDTQYF. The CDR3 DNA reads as TGTGCCAGCAGTTTAGCTCCTAGCATCCTTAGCACAGATACGCAGTATTTT.

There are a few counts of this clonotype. The DNA of the CDR3 is TGTGCCAGCAGCCCTGAAAAACGGGGGAACTACGAGCAGTACTTC. Translation gives CASSPEKRGNYEQYF. The rearrangement uses TRBV5-6 and TRBJ2-7; weak D call: TRBD2 (6 bases). The CDR3 is 15 amino acids. The germline gives CDR1 SGHDT, CDR2 YYEEEE. With 4 bases removed from V and 3 bases from J, the gap between germline ends came to 17 bases.

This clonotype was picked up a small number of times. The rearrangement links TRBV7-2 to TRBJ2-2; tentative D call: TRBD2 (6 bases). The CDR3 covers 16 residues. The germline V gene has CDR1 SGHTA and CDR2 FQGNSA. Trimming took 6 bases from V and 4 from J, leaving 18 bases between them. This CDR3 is CASRYTGTRFTGELFF. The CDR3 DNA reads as TGTGCCAGCAGATATACCGGGACTCGATTCACCGGGGAGCTGTTTTTT.

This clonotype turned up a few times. The CDR3 region has the DNA TGTGCCAGCAGTTTTAGGGGACAGGAAAATGAAAAACTGTTTTTT. Its protein product is CASSFRGQENEKLFF. The rearrangement links TRBV28 to TRBJ1-4; 8 nucleotides line up with TRBD1. Germline CDR1 MDHEN, CDR2 SYDVKM. V gave up 3 bases and J gave up 5 bases; unmatched junction bases: 5. The CDR3 contains 15 residues.

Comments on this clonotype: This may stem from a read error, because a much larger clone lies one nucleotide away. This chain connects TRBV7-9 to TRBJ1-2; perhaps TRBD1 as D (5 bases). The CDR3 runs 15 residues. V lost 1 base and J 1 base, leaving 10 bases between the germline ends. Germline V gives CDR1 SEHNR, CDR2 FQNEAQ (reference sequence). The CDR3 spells CASSLGAGINYGYTF. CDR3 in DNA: TGTGCCAGCAGCTTAGGGGCAGGGATTAACTATGGCTACACCTTC.

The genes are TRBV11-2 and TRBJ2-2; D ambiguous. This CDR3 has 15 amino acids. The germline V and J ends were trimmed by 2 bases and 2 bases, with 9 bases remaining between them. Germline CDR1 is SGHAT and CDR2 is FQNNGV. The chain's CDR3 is CASSLRSGNTGELFF. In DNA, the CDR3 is TGTGCCAGCAGCTTACGATCAGGAAACACCGGGGAGCTGTTTTTT. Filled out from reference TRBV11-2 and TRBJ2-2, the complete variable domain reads EAGVAQSPRYKIIEKRQSVAFWCNPISGHATLYWYQQILGQGPKLLIQFQNNGVVDDSQLPKDRFSAERLKGVDSTLKIQPAKLEDSAVYLCASSLRSGNTGELFFGEGSRLTVL.

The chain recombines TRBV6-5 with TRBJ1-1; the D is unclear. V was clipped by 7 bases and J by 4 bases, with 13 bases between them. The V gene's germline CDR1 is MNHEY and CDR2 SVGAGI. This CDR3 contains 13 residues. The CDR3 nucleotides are TGTGCCAGCAAGCAGGTCGTTGGCACTGAAGCTTTCTTT. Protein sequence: CASKQVVGTEAFF.

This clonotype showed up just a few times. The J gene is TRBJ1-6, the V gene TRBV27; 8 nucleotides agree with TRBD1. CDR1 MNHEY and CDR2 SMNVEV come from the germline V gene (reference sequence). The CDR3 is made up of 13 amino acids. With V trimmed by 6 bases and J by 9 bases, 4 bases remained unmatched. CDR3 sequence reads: CASSRDRSSPLHF. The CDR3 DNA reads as TGTGCCAGCAGCAGGGACAGGAGTTCACCCCTCCACTTT.

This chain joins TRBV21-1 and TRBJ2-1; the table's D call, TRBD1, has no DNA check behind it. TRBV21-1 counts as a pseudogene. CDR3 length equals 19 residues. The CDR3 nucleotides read TGTGCCAGCAGCAAAAAGACAGTTCCTAGGAGGTGCTCCTACAATGAGCAGTTCTTC. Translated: CASSKKTVPRRCSYNEQFF.

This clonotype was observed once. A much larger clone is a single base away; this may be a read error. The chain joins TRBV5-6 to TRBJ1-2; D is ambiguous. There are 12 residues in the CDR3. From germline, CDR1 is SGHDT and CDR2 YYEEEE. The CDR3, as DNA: TGTGCCAGCAGCTTGGTCCTCTATGACTACACCTTC. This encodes CASSLVLYDYTF. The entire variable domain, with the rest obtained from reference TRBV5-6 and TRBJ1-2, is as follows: DAGVTQSPTHLIKTRGQQVTLRCSPKSGHDTVSWYQQALGQGPQFIFQYYEEEERQRGNFPDRFSGHQFPNYSSELNVNALLLGDSALYLCASSLVLYDYTFGSGTRLTVV.

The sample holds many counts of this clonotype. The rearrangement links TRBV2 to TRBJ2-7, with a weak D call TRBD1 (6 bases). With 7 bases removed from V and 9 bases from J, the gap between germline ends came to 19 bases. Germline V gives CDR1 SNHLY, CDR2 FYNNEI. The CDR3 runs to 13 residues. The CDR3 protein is CASIGTTQSGQYF. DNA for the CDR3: TGTGCCAGCATCGGGACAACCCAATCGGGGCAGTACTTC.

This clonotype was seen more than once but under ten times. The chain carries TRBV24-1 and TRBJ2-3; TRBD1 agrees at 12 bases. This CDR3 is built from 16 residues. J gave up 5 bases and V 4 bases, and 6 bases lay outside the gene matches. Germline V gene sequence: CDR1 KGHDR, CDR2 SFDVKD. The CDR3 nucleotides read TGTGCCACCAGTGACCCCGGGACAGGGGGCAGAGATACGCAGTATTTT. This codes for CATSDPGTGGRDTQYF.

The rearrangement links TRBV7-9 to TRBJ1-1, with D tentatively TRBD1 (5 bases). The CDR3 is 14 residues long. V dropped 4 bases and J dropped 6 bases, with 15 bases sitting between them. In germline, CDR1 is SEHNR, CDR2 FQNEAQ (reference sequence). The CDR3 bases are TGTGCCAGCAGCTACGCCAGCGGGGGGGCTGAAGCTTTCTTT. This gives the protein CASSYASGGAEAFF.

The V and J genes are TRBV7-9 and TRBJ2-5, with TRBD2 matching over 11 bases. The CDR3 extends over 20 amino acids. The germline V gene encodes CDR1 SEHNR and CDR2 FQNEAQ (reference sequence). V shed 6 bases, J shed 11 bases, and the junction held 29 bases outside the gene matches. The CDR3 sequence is CASSSPRGLAGGGAHNEQYF. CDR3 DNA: TGTGCCAGCAGTAGCCCCCGCGGGCTAGCGGGAGGTGGGGCCCACAATGAGCAGTACTTC. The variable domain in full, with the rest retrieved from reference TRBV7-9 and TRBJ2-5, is DTGVSQNPRHKITKRGQNVTFRCDPISEHNRLYWYRQTLGQGPEFLTYFQNEAQLEKSRLLSDRFSAERPKGSFSTLEIQRTEQGDSAMYLCASSSPRGLAGGGAHNEQYFGPGTRLLVL.

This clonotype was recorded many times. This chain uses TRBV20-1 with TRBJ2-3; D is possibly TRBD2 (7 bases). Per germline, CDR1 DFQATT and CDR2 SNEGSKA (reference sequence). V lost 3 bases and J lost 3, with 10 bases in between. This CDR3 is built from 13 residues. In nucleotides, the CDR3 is TGCAGTGCTAGGGGGGGGACAACAGATACGCAGTATTTT. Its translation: CSARGGTTDTQYF.

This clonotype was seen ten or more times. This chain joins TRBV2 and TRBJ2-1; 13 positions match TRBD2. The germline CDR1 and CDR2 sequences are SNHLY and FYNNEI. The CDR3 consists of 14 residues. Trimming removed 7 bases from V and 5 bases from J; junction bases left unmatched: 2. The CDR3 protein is CASKGLAGHNEQFF. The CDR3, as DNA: TGTGCCAGCAAGGGACTAGCGGGGCACAATGAGCAGTTCTTC.